Included here is one T cell receptor (beta chain) sequence, with context. Its antigen is still unknown. Nothing much larger sits one base from this clone, and base qualities are not available. The junction shows trimming of 7 bases on V and 5 bases on J, and the gene matches do not reach 10 bases of it. CDR3 length: 14 amino acids, cysteine to phenylalanine. The only DNA kept is the CDR3, 42 bases in frame from the first base. These data originate in a study of CD8 T cells in ankylosing spondylitis (dated by TCRdb to about 2017). About the study as a whole: The study profiled T cell receptor beta repertoires in healthy donors and ankylosing spondylitis patients to find disease-linked TCR variants. In total, the full study cohort was made up of roughly 110 healthy donors and roughly 27 ankylosing spondylitis patients. Samples of peripheral blood were taken, and for ankylosing spondylitis patients, synovial fluid was collected as well.

The research as a whole found: Blood from ankylosing spondylitis patients appeared to be characterized by a TCR beta motif composed of 7 to 9 highly homologous amino acid variants. The disease-linked clones showed a CD8+ phenotype and occurred at relatively low frequencies in peripheral blood. Some of the motif variants had been reported before in the synovial fluid and blood of reactive arthritis patients, a finding that suggests common disease-initiation mechanisms. The disease-linked clones were reported as significantly enriched in matched synovial fluid samples from ankylosing spondylitis patients.

Sequencing was carried out with an Illumina HiSeq 2500. TCR beta libraries were prepared by quantitative 5'-RACE with molecular barcodes. The original pipeline was this. Disease-linked TCR variants were identified with a new computational method built on a probabilistic model of VDJ rearrangement. TCRdb ran its own pipeline on the public reads, namely fastp trimming at Q25 and MiXCR clone calling, and kept in-frame beta chains. Every distinct CDR3 protein forms one entry, paired with its most common genes and DNA. The V and J calls follow TCRdb's processing rather than the paper's. The sample contains roughly 700,000 distinct CDR3 sequences, 15% to 20% of them found a single time. The ten top clones hold roughly a fifth of the sample.

Recombination connected TRBV12-3 or TRBV12-4 to TRBJ2-5; 7 middle bases align to TRBD2. Sequenced sample: blood, either unsorted or a sorted T cell fraction (not recorded which). The source is a male donor with ankylosing spondylitis. The CDR3 here reads CASTFGGTGETQYF. The sequenced DNA is TGTGCCAGCACATTCGGGGGGACGGGGGAGACCCAGTACTTC.